One and the same sample provided the 19 T cell receptor beta chains below, sequenced in a study of OX40 agonist ivuxolimab in advanced cancers. Assay used: immunoSEQ multiplex PCR; TCRdb lists only in-frame clones, some missing. The table records about 56,000 clones, about four fifths of them present only once. The sample in question was CD4+ or CD8+ T cells sorted from blood, obtained in a trial of the OX40 agonist ivuxolimab. Every receptor here comes from an adult with an advanced solid tumor such as melanoma, head and neck, liver or kidney cancer.

The genes are TRBV30 and TRBJ1-5; 8 bases agree with TRBD1. After removal of 3 bases from V and 5 bases from J, the junction contained 6 bases not matched to a gene. Germline V lookup: CDR1 GTSNPN, CDR2 SVGIG (reference sequence). The CDR3 spans 14 residues. CDR3: CAWSRDRGDQPQHF. CDR3 DNA: TGTGCCTGGAGCCGTGACAGGGGCGATCAGCCCCAGCATTTT.

This chain uses TRBV5-1 with TRBJ2-2; TRBD1 aligns across 8 bases. V was clipped by 3 bases and J by 3 bases; unmatched bases: 1. The CDR3 totals 14 residues. CDR1 is SGHRS, CDR2 YFSETQ, per germline. CDR3 in amino acids: CASSSQGDTGELFF. For the CDR3, the DNA is TGCGCCAGCAGCTCACAGGGGGACACCGGGGAGCTGTTTTTT. The variable domain in full, completed from reference TRBV5-1 and TRBJ2-2, reads KAGVTQTPRYLIKTRGQQVTLSCSPISGHRSVSWYQQTPGQGLQFLFEYFSETQRNKGNFPGRFSGRQFSNSRSEMNVSTLELGDSALYLCASSSQGDTGELFFGEGSRLTVL.

The chain couples TRBV19 to TRBJ1-6; D remains unclear. The CDR3 consists of 14 residues. Trimming cost V 2 bases and J 7 bases, with 9 bases left between them. CDR1 and CDR2 from the germline V gene are LNHDA and SQIVND (reference sequence). The CDR3 bases are TGTGCCAGTAGTATATCCTTGGGGAATTCACCCCTCCACTTT. Its translation is CASSISLGNSPLHF.

The rearrangement uses TRBV27 and TRBJ1-1, with D perhaps matching TRBD1 (6 bases). Deletions cut 11 bases from V and 5 bases from J, with 21 bases between. The CDR3 spans 14 residues. The germline V gene has CDR1 MNHEY and CDR2 SMNVEV (reference sequence). DNA for the CDR3: TGTGCCTCCCAGGGGTGGGGGAGGGGGACTGAAGCTTTCTTT. It translates to CASQGWGRGTEAFF.

This clone was seen only once. This sequence joins TRBV27 and TRBJ2-7; 16 positions agree with TRBD2. In germline, CDR1 is MNHEY, CDR2 SMNVEV (reference sequence). The CDR3 loop spans 19 amino acids. The V segment lost 3 bases and the J segment 0 bases; nucleotides outside the gene matches: 8. The CDR3 spells CASSLAGTSGRALSYEQYF. The CDR3 DNA reads as TGTGCCAGCAGTTTGGCCGGGACTAGCGGGAGGGCCCTCTCCTACGAGCAGTACTTC.

The rearrangement joins TRBV18 to TRBJ2-1, with TRBD2 matching over 7 bases. Per germline, CDR1 KGHSH and CDR2 LQKENI. J gave up 8 bases and V 8 bases, and 15 bases lay outside the gene matches. This CDR3 has 15 amino acids. The CDR3 protein is CASQTSGANPDEQFF. CDR3 sequence (DNA): TGTGCCAGCCAAACCAGCGGGGCCAACCCGGATGAGCAGTTCTTC. Full variable domain (rest looked up from reference TRBV18 and TRBJ2-1): NAGVMQNPRHLVRRRGQEARLRCSPMKGHSHVYWYRQLPEEGLKFMVYLQKENIIDESGMPKERFSAEFPKEGPSILRIQQVVRGDSAAYFCASQTSGANPDEQFFGPGTRLTVL.

The chain recombines TRBV7-2 with TRBJ2-3; D is unresolved. The germline V and J ends were trimmed by 2 bases and 4 bases, with 10 bases remaining between them. CDR3 size: 14 residues. Per germline, CDR1 SGHTA and CDR2 FQGNSA. CDR3 bases: TGTGCCAGCAGCTTAAACCCTGCCGCAGATACGCAGTATTTT. Protein sequence: CASSLNPAADTQYF.

This sequence joins TRBV6-1 and TRBJ2-7; tentative D call: TRBD1 (5 bases). V gave up 5 bases and J gave up 0 bases, with 14 bases separating them. The CDR3 is 15 residues long. CDR1 is MNHNS and CDR2 is SASEGT in the germline V gene. The DNA for the CDR3 is TGTGCCAGCAGTATCGGTGGGGCCTTCTCCTACGAGCAGTACTTC. This gives the protein CASSIGGAFSYEQYF.

CDR3 DNA sequence: TGTGCCAGCAGTTGGGGTCAGAACACTGAAGCTTTCTTT. Translating gives CASSWGQNTEAFF. The chain uses TRBV2 and TRBJ1-1; unclear D gene. Trimming stripped 5 bases from V and 1 base from J, with 8 bases between. The CDR3 is made up of 13 amino acids. From germline, CDR1 is SNHLY and CDR2 FYNNEI.

The chain's CDR3 is CASSYGTPPETQYF. Here the CDR3 DNA reads TGTGCCAGCTCCTATGGGACACCGCCGGAGACCCAGTACTTC. The chain employs TRBV18 and TRBJ2-5; the D gene is possibly TRBD1 (6 bases). The CDR3 has 14 amino acids. Per germline, CDR1 KGHSH and CDR2 LQKENI. V was clipped by 6 bases and J by 5 bases, with 16 bases between them.

This chain links TRBV9 with TRBJ2-1, with 10 bases aligning to TRBD2. V gave up 3 bases and J gave up 5 bases; unmatched junction bases: 11. The germline gives CDR1 SGDLS, CDR2 YYNGEE. The CDR3 runs 17 residues. In DNA form, the CDR3 reads TGTGCCAGCAGCGCCCGACTAGCGGGCGCGGCTAACAATGAGCAGTTCTTC. This encodes CASSARLAGAANNEQFF. Combining the CDR3 with reference TRBV9 and TRBJ2-1 gives the whole variable domain DSGVTQTPKHLITATGQRVTLRCSPRSGDLSVYWYQQSLDQGLQFLIQYYNGEERAKGNILERFSAQQFPDLHSELNLSSLELGDSALYFCASSARLAGAANNEQFFGPGTRLTVL.

The rearrangement joins TRBV2 to TRBJ1-2; D ambiguous. The CDR3 has 10 residues. Between the trimmed V and J ends, which lost 3 bases and 5 bases, there was a span of 1 base. The V gene's germline CDR1 is SNHLY and CDR2 FYNNEI. CDR3 sequence reads: CASSDYGYTF. As DNA, the CDR3 is TGTGCCAGCAGTGATTATGGCTACACCTTC.

The chain links TRBV27 to TRBJ2-3; D is ambiguous. This CDR3 has 15 residues. Looked up from germline, CDR1 is MNHEY and CDR2 is SMNVEV (reference sequence). Trimming left V 7 bases short and J 2 bases short, with 16 bases between. The CDR3 region is CASKPGFAPTDTQYF. In DNA form, the CDR3 reads TGTGCCAGCAAGCCGGGCTTCGCTCCCACAGATACGCAGTATTTT.

The V call is TRBV21-1, the J call TRBJ1-3. TRBV21-1 is annotated as a pseudogene. The CDR3 has 16 amino acids. In DNA, the CDR3 is TGTGCCAGCAGCAAAAGGTCGAGGGTGTCTGGAAACACCATATATTTT. The encoded protein is CASSKRSRVSGNTIYF.

This chain links TRBV7-3 with TRBJ2-2; 9 nucleotides line up with TRBD1. With V trimmed by 4 bases and J by 8 bases, 11 bases remained unmatched. Germline values: CDR1 SGHTA, CDR2 FQGTGA. The CDR3 is 16 residues long. CDR3 loop: CASSSTGGWVPGELFF. Written as DNA, the CDR3 is TGTGCCAGCAGCTCCACAGGGGGCTGGGTCCCGGGGGAGCTGTTTTTT.

Comments on this clone: At one of its ends the junction is not consistent with the germline gene, which may arise from a read error. The chain carries TRBV5-4 and TRBJ2-2, with D unclear. CDR1 SGHNT and CDR2 YYREEE come from the germline V gene (reference sequence). The CDR3 runs 13 residues. This chain's CDR3 is CTSRGPAGGELFF. The CDR3 region has the DNA TGTACCAGCAGAGGCCCGGCAGGCGGGGAGCTGTTTTTT.

This clone turned up a few times. V gene TRBV29-1 combines with J gene TRBJ1-2; D is undetermined. This CDR3 spans 13 amino acids. Germline assignment: CDR1 SQVTM and CDR2 ANQGSEA. V dropped 1 base and J dropped 2 bases, with 8 bases sitting between them. DNA for the CDR3: TGCAGCGTTGAAGCGACATTGAACTATGGCTACACCTTC. Residues: CSVEATLNYGYTF.

This CDR3 reads CASSPPRGGNTEAFF. The DNA for the CDR3 is TGTGCCAGCAGTCCGCCCCGCGGGGGCAACACTGAAGCTTTCTTT. V and J are TRBV28 and TRBJ1-1; D might be TRBD1 (6 bases). Germline CDR1 and CDR2: MDHEN and SYDVKM. This CDR3 is 15 amino acids long. V lost 5 bases and J 2 bases, leaving 15 bases between the germline ends.

This chain links TRBV27 with TRBJ1-4; 7 nucleotides match TRBD1. Looked up from germline, CDR1 is MNHEY and CDR2 is SMNVEV (reference sequence). V shed 9 bases and J 0 bases; nucleotides not matched to a gene: 7. The CDR3 length is 15 residues. CDR3 in amino acids: CASRGTAATNEKLFF. The DNA for the CDR3 is TGTGCCAGTAGAGGGACAGCAGCAACTAATGAAAAACTGTTTTTT.